This T cell receptor (beta chain) was retrieved from a study of chemoradiotherapy in HPV16-positive cancers. Whole-study context: Candidate HPV-specific clones and shared TCR motifs came from two HPV16-positive patients. Overall study findings and caveats: Non-HPV-specific T cells did not expand in tumors during treatment, whereas candidate HPV-specific clones and E7-related motifs did. Only a couple of HPV16-positive patients supplied the functional HPV-specificity definition.

To note about this clone: Its antigen is not known.

V dropped 5 bases and J dropped 8 bases, with 18 bases sitting between them. This CDR3 spans 14 amino acids. Per the germline V gene, CDR1 is SEHNR and CDR2 is FQNEAQ (reference sequence). The data were produced by immunoSEQ multiplex PCR, yet TCRdb's version contains in-frame clones alone and is incomplete. The data show around 4,900 clones, with around 89% seen just once and around 2% held by the top ten. Samples were taken several times over chemoradiotherapy. This receptor was obtained from a human donor with HPV-associated anogenital cancer. This specimen was blood, taken from a patient who underwent chemoradiotherapy. The rearrangement joins TRBV7-9 to TRBJ1-2; tentative D call: TRBD1 (5 bases). The CDR3 DNA reads as TGTGCCAGCAGCCCCTCCGGACACTTAACCGGCTACACCTTC. Residues: CASSPSGHLTGYTF.